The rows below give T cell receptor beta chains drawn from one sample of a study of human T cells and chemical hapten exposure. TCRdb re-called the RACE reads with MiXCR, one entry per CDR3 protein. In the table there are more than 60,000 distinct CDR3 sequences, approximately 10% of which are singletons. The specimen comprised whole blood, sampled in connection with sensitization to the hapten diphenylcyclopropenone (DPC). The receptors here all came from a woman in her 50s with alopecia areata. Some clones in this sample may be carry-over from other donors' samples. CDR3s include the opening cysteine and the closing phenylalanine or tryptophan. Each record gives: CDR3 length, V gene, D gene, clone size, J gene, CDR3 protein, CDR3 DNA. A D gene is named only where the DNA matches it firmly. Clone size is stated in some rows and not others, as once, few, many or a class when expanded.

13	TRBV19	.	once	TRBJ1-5	CASSLGSPQPQHF	TGTGCCAGTAGTCTGGGGTCACCCCAGCCCCAGCATTTT
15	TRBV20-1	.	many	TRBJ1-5	CSARDPGYSNQPQHF	TGCAGTGCTAGAGACCCAGGTTATAGCAATCAGCCCCAGCATTTT
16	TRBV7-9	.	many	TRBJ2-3	CASSFDSGMGSHTQYF	TGTGCCAGCAGCTTTGATTCCGGGATGGGGTCCCATACGCAGTATTTT
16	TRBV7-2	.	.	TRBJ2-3	CASSLGRSGGTDTQYF	TGTGCCAGCAGCTTAGGACGCAGCGGAGGGACAGATACGCAGTATTTT
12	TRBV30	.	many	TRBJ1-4	CAWSMGSEKLFF	TGTGCCTGGAGTATGGGTTCTGAAAAACTGTTTTTT
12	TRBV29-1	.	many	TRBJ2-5	CSVAPEGDQTYF	TGCAGCGTGGCCCCGGAAGGGGACCAAACTTACTTC
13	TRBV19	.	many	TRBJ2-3	CASSLTHTDTQYF	TGTGCCAGTAGTTTGACCCACACAGATACGCAGTATTTT
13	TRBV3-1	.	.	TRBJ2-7	CASSQGFLYEQYF	TGTGCCAGCAGCCAAGGCTTTCTCTACGAGCAGTACTTC
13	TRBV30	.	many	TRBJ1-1	CAWSKNRDTEAFF	TGTGCCTGGAGTAAAAACAGGGACACTGAAGCTTTCTTT
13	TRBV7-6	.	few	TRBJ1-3	CASSANRGNTIYF	TGTGCCAGCAGCGCAAACAGGGGAAACACCATATATTTT
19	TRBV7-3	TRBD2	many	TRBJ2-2	CASSPRPIAGGANTGELFF	TGTGCCAGCAGCCCCCGCCCGATAGCGGGAGGGGCGAACACCGGGGAGCTGTTTTTT
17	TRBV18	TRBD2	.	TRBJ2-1	CASSPDPGGPTHNEQFF	TGTGCCAGCTCACCAGACCCGGGAGGGCCTACCCACAATGAGCAGTTCTTC
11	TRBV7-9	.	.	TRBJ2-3	CASEGTDTQYF	TGTGCCAGCGAGGGCACAGATACGCAGTATTTT
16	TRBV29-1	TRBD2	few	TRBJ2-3	CSVDSPSGRPTDTQYF	TGCAGCGTTGATTCCCCTAGCGGGAGGCCCACAGATACGCAGTATTTT
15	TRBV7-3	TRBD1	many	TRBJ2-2	CASSEDRGFTGELFF	TGTGCCAGCAGCGAGGACAGGGGGTTTACCGGGGAGCTGTTTTTT
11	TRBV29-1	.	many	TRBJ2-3	CSVASTDTQYF	TGCAGCGTTGCCAGCACAGATACGCAGTATTTT
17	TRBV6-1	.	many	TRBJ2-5	CASSEVGTRHWQETQYF	TGTGCCAGCAGTGAAGTGGGGACACGACATTGGCAGGAGACCCAGTACTTC
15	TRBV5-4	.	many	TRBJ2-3	CASSLEAGFDDTQYF	TGTGCCAGCAGCTTGGAGGCAGGGTTCGATGATACGCAGTATTTT
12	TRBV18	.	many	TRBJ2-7	CASSPSGTEQYF	TGTGCCAGCTCACCGTCCGGAACCGAGCAGTACTTC
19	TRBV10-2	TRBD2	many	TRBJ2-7	CASSELKRSSGIPPYEQYF	TGCGCCAGCAGTGAGCTAAAGAGGTCTAGCGGGATTCCTCCCTACGAGCAGTACTTC
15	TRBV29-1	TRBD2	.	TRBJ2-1	CSVLRVRTSANEQFF	TGCAGCGTCTTGCGAGTCCGGACTAGCGCGAATGAGCAGTTCTTC
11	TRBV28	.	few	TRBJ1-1	CASILDTEAFF	TGTGCCAGTATCTTGGACACTGAAGCTTTCTTT
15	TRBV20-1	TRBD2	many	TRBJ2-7	CSARGVAGVNYEQYF	TGCAGTGCTCGCGGCGTAGCGGGAGTCAATTACGAGCAGTACTTC
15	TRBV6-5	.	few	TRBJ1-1	CATHSMDGQITEAFF	TGTGCCACCCACTCGATGGACGGCCAGATCACTGAAGCTTTCTTT
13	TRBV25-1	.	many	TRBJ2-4	CASSEEAKNIQYF	TGTGCCAGCAGTGAGGAAGCCAAAAACATTCAGTACTTC
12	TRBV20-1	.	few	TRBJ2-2	CSAELGTGELFF	TGCAGTGCCGAACTAGGGACCGGGGAGCTGTTTTTT
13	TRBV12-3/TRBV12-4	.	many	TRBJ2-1	CASLVSGNNEQFF	TGTGCCAGTCTCGTTTCAGGGAATAATGAGCAGTTCTTC
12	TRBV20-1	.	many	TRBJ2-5	CSASHRLETQYF	TGCAGTGCTAGCCACAGATTAGAGACCCAGTACTTC
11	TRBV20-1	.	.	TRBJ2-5	CSARVGETQYF	TGCAGTGCTAGAGTGGGGGAGACCCAGTACTTC
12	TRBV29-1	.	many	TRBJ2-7	CSVEARGYEQYF	TGCAGCGTTGAAGCCCGCGGGTACGAGCAGTACTTC
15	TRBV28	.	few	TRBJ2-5	CASSFLIGETETQYF	TGTGCCAGCAGTTTCCTAATTGGGGAAACAGAGACCCAGTACTTC
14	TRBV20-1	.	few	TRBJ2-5	CSANLLRLQETQYF	TGCAGTGCCAACCTTCTCCGGCTCCAAGAGACCCAGTACTTC
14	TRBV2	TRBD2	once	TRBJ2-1	CASIGLAGEVEQFF	TGTGCCAGCATAGGACTAGCGGGAGAGGTTGAGCAGTTCTTC
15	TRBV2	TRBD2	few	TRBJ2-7	CASSDLAGWGYEQYF	TGTGCCAGCAGTGACCTAGCGGGATGGGGCTACGAGCAGTACTTC
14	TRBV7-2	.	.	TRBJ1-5	CASSLGGVNQPQHF	TGTGCCAGCAGCTTAGGAGGTGTGAATCAGCCCCAGCATTTT
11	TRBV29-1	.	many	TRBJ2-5	CSVDSQETQYF	TGCAGCGTCGATTCCCAAGAGACCCAGTACTTC
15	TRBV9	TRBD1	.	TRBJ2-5	CASSVDRGGSETQYF	TGTGCCAGCAGCGTAGACAGGGGTGGATCAGAGACCCAGTACTTC
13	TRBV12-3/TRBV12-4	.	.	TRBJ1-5	CASSLGGIQPQHF	TGTGCCAGCAGTTTAGGGGGGATTCAGCCCCAGCATTTT
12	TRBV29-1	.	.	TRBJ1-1	CSVKGDYTEAFF	TGCAGCGTTAAAGGGGACTACACTGAAGCTTTCTTT
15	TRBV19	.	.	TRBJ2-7	CASSIGRTAAAWQYF	TGTGCCAGTAGTATAGGACGGACAGCGGCGGCGTGGCAGTACTTC
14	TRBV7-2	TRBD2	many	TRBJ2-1	CASSSGLAGAQQFF	TGTGCCAGCAGCTCGGGACTAGCGGGAGCTCAGCAGTTCTTC
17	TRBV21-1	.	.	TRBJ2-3	CASSKAAASGGTDTQYF	TGTGCCAGCAGCAAAGCCGCGGCTAGCGGGGGCACAGATACGCAGTATTTT
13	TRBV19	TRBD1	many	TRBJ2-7	CASSDRGPGEQYF	TGTGCCAGTAGCGACAGGGGGCCAGGCGAGCAGTACTTC
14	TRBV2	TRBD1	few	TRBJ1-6	CASRTGTGGSPLHF	TGTGCCAGCAGAACCGGGACAGGGGGATCACCCCTCCACTTT
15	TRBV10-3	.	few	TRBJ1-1	CAIRNEGDMNTEAFF	TGTGCCATCAGAAATGAGGGAGATATGAACACTGAAGCTTTCTTT
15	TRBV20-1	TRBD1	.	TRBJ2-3	CSARNWQGEGDTQYF	TGCAGTGCTAGAAACTGGCAGGGGGAAGGGGATACGCAGTATTTT
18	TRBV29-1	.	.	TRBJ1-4	CSVLVGPNNLKTNEKLFF	TGCAGCGTTCTAGTCGGACCAAACAACCTAAAGACTAATGAAAAACTGTTTTTT
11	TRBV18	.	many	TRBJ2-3	CASSSLDTQYF	TGTGCCAGCTCATCACTAGATACGCAGTATTTT
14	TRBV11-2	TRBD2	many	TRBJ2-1	CASSLEGLAGRPFF	TGTGCCAGCAGCTTAGAGGGACTAGCGGGCCGCCCGTTCTTC
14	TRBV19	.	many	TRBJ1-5	CASSQDRWNQPQHF	TGTGCCAGTAGCCAAGACAGGTGGAATCAGCCCCAGCATTTT
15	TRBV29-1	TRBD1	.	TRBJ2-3	CSVSGQSAFSDTQYF	TGCAGCGTCTCGGGACAGTCTGCATTCTCAGATACGCAGTATTTT
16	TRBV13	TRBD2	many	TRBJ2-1	CASSLEGLAGGGEQFF	TGTGCCAGCAGCTTGGAGGGACTAGCGGGAGGAGGTGAGCAGTTCTTC
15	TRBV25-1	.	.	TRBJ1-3	CASSEWGDAGNTIYF	TGTGCCAGCAGTGAATGGGGAGACGCTGGAAACACCATATATTTT
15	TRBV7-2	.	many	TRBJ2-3	CASSLMASSTDTQYF	TGTGCCAGCAGCTTAATGGCTTCTAGCACAGATACGCAGTATTTT
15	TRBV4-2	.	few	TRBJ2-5	CASSQAAAHQETQYF	TGTGCCAGCAGCCAAGCGGCGGCCCACCAAGAGACCCAGTACTTC
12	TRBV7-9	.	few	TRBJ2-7	CASSLGGTEQYF	TGTGCCAGCAGCTTGGGTGGGACAGAGCAGTACTTC
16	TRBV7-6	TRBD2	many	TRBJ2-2	CASSLAGGRGTGELFF	TGTGCCAGCAGCTTAGCCGGCGGGAGGGGGACCGGGGAGCTGTTTTTT